This entry lists 15 T cell receptor beta chains sequenced from one sample in a study of technical replicates of blood from several donors. Only in-frame clones appear in the TCRdb table, and some are missing; sequencing was by immunoSEQ multiplex PCR. Seen here are about 80,000 clones, 98% observed once, and the top ten hold around 0.15%. The sequenced material came from T cells isolated from PBMCs. The receptors stem from a human donor in good health.

This rearrangement joins TRBV15 to TRBJ2-4; a weak D match, TRBD2 (5 bases). The V and J ends lost 5 bases and 0 bases respectively, with 11 bases between them. This CDR3 spans 15 amino acids. Germline values: CDR1 LNHNV, CDR2 YYDKDF (reference sequence). Here the CDR3 DNA reads TGTGCCACCAGCGGCGGGCCAGGAGCCAAAAACATTCAGTACTTC. Protein sequence: CATSGGPGAKNIQYF. Variable domain in full (rest from reference TRBV15 and TRBJ2-4): DAMVIQNPRYQVTQFGKPVTLSCSQTLNHNVMYWYQQKSSQAPKLLFHYYDKDFNNEADTPDNFQSRRPNTSFCFLDIRSPGLGDTAMYLCATSGGPGAKNIQYFGAGTRLSVL.

CDR3 sequence (DNA): TGCGCCAGCAGCTTGGGACAGCGCACAGATACGCAGTATTTT. It specifies CASSLGQRTDTQYF. The chain recombines TRBV5-1 with TRBJ2-3; possible D gene TRBD1, 5 bases. The CDR3 spans 14 residues. Trimming cost V 0 bases and J 1 base, with 6 bases left between them. CDR1 SGHRS and CDR2 YFSETQ come from the germline V gene.

The rearrangement uses TRBV5-4 and TRBJ1-1, with TRBD1 matching 7 bases. V was clipped by 5 bases and J by 0 bases; unmatched bases: 13. The CDR3 is 17 amino acids. Germline V gene data show CDR1 as SGHNT and CDR2 as YYREEE (reference sequence). The CDR3 reads CASSPRQGIDLNTEAFF. The CDR3 DNA is TGTGCCAGCAGTCCTCGACAGGGTATCGATTTGAACACTGAAGCTTTCTTT.

The rearrangement links TRBV27 to TRBJ1-6, with 8 bases matching TRBD1. Germline values: CDR1 MNHEY, CDR2 SMNVEV (reference sequence). The CDR3 length is 15 residues. Germline trimming cut 7 bases from V and 10 bases from J; bases unmatched to any gene: 12. The CDR3 reads CASKTDRGLGSPLHF. CDR3 nucleotide sequence: TGTGCCAGCAAAACCGACAGGGGCCTTGGATCACCCCTCCACTTT.

Only one count was recorded for this clone. The V and J genes are TRBV6-5 and TRBJ1-2; D may be TRBD1 (6 bases). Per germline, CDR1 MNHEY and CDR2 SVGAGI. V was clipped by 5 bases and J by 6 bases, with 16 bases between them. This CDR3 has 14 residues. CDR3 loop: CASSAQGEYDGYTF. Here the CDR3 DNA reads TGTGCCAGCAGTGCACAGGGAGAATATGATGGCTACACCTTC.

This chain joins TRBV7-2 and TRBJ2-3, with 7 positions matching TRBD1. CDR3 size: 15 residues. CDR1 is SGHTA and CDR2 is FQGNSA in the germline V gene. V shed 4 bases, J shed 3 bases, and the junction held 7 bases outside the gene matches. DNA of the CDR3: TGTGCCAGCAGCTCCCTAGGGGGCACGACAGATACGCAGTATTTT. Translation: CASSSLGGTTDTQYF.

This clone has only a few counts. This chain joins TRBV5-4 and TRBJ2-7; 9 nucleotides align to TRBD1. Losses at the gene ends were 4 bases for V and 7 bases for J; bases not matched to a gene: 3. The CDR3 contains 12 residues. Germline CDR1 SGHNT, CDR2 YYREEE (reference sequence). This chain's CDR3 is CASSPTGGEQYF. Here the CDR3 DNA reads TGTGCCAGCAGCCCGACAGGGGGAGAGCAGTACTTC.

The rearrangement uses TRBV2 and TRBJ1-3; D is perhaps TRBD1 (5 bases). The V gene's germline CDR1 is SNHLY and CDR2 FYNNEI. V lost 3 bases and J 1 base, leaving 10 bases between the germline ends. This CDR3 is built from 15 residues. The CDR3 loop is CASSEGLISGNTIYF. Written as DNA, the CDR3 is TGTGCCAGCAGTGAGGGACTGATATCTGGAAACACCATATATTTT.

The CDR3 bases are TGTGCCAGCACTCCGGGGCGGGGGCCGACAGATACGCAGTATTTT. It is translated as CASTPGRGPTDTQYF. The rearrangement uses TRBV5-5 and TRBJ2-3, with D perhaps matching TRBD2 (7 bases). Germline V gene data show CDR1 as SGHKS and CDR2 as YYEKEE (reference sequence). V was cut by 6 bases and J by 3 bases, with 17 bases left in between. There are 15 residues in the CDR3.

This chain links TRBV2 with TRBJ1-1, with 9 bases lining up with TRBD1. V dropped 4 bases and J dropped 1; count of bases not matched to a gene: 7. Germline-derived CDR1 and CDR2 are SNHLY and FYNNEI. This CDR3 has 16 residues. The CDR3 bases are TGTGCCAGCAGTGTAGTACAGGGGGCCTGGAACACTGAAGCTTTCTTT. It codes for CASSVVQGAWNTEAFF.

The chain joins TRBV7-9 to TRBJ2-3, with a weak D call TRBD1 (6 bases). This CDR3 is built from 15 residues. V was clipped by 0 bases and J by 6 bases, with 13 bases between them. CDR1 and CDR2 (germline): SEHNR, FQNEAQ (reference sequence). The CDR3: CASSLAAVRGDTQYF. For the CDR3, the DNA is TGTGCCAGCAGCTTAGCCGCGGTGAGGGGGGATACGCAGTATTTT.

The chain recombines TRBV7-2 with TRBJ2-7; possible D gene TRBD2, 6 bases. Germline lookup yields CDR1 SGHTA and CDR2 FQGNSA. Trimming stripped 1 base from V and 2 bases from J, with 12 bases between. The CDR3 is made up of 15 amino acids. Here the CDR3 DNA reads TGTGCCAGCAGCTTAGGCCTAGCGAGCACCTACGAGCAGTACTTC. Translating it yields CASSLGLASTYEQYF.

The CDR3 reads CSAVGNEQFF. The CDR3 DNA sequence: TGCAGTGCGGTCGGTAATGAGCAGTTCTTC. The chain links TRBV20-1 to TRBJ2-1; no reliable D call. The CDR3 has 10 residues. Germline CDR1 DFQATT, CDR2 SNEGSKA (reference sequence). The germline V and J ends were trimmed by 6 bases and 7 bases, with 7 bases remaining between them.

The rearrangement joins TRBV7-9 to TRBJ2-2; a possible D gene is TRBD1 (5 bases). V lost 4 bases, J lost 6 bases, and 15 bases lay in between. The germline CDR1 and CDR2 sequences are SEHNR and FQNEAQ (reference sequence). The CDR3 is 15 amino acids. This CDR3 reads CASSSVGQRPGELFF. CDR3 nucleotide sequence: TGTGCCAGCAGCTCCGTGGGGCAGCGTCCCGGGGAGCTGTTTTTT.

The rearrangement joins TRBV7-2 to TRBJ1-5; 11 bases agree with TRBD1. V dropped 5 bases and J dropped 5; count of bases not matched to a gene: 8. The CDR3 contains 16 residues. Germline-derived CDR1 and CDR2 are SGHTA and FQGNSA. The CDR3 is CASSLIRDRGDQPQHF. CDR3 DNA sequence: TGTGCCAGCAGCCTAATCCGGGACAGGGGGGATCAGCCCCAGCATTTT. Looking up the rest from reference TRBV7-2 and TRBJ1-5 gives the full variable domain: GAGVSQSPSNKVTEKGKDVELRCDPISGHTALYWYRQSLGQGLEFLIYFQGNSAPDKSGLPSDRFSAERTGGSVSTLTIQRTQQEDSAVYLCASSLIRDRGDQPQHFGDGTRLSIL.